This TCR beta chain was profiled in a study of beta chain features in type 1 diabetes. Germline V gives CDR1 MDHEN, CDR2 SYDVKM. J was trimmed by 7 bases and V by 4 bases; bases with no gene match: 6. There are 14 residues in the CDR3. This clone was detected a few times. Antigen unknown. The study reverse transcribed the entire isolated RNA, so it sequenced expressed TCRB transcripts. Only in-frame clones appear in the TCRdb table, and some are missing; sequencing was by immunoSEQ multiplex PCR. The sample contains approximately 270,000 clones, more than 13% of which appear only once. Regarding the study as a whole: Within each of all four CD4+ subsets, Type 1 diabetes patients had TCRB CDR3s that were moderately but significantly shorter.

The chain has TRBV28 and TRBJ2-1, with 8 bases fitting TRBD2. Sequenced sample: naive CD4+ T cells from blood. This clonotype originated in a man aged 25-45 years with type 1 diabetes. CDR3 DNA sequence: TGTGCCAGCAGTTCCCCGGGAGGGGGAAATGAGCAGTTCTTC. The encoded protein is CASSSPGGGNEQFF.